This record covers a single TCR beta chain. The antigen it binds to is not known. There are no base qualities to consult, and no much larger clone falls within one base. The source of the sample is a study of blood T cell repertoires in COVID-19 (TCRdb year 2020). Regarding the research as a whole: Collaborator samples came from the United States, Italy and Spain and covered acute and convalescent phases of COVID-19. The prospective study material was composed of cDNA or gDNA derived from T cells, B-cell-depleted T cells, or PBMCs. Subjects who had been exposed to COVID-19, were actively infected with it, or had recovered from it provided the deeply sampled blood TCRbeta repertoires that made up the dataset. The repertoires were released in a freely available public database intended as a resource for research on the immune response to SARS-CoV-2. The samples were drawn from the first 160 participants of the ongoing ImmuneRACE study and from more than 1,000 subjects provided by 6 global collaborators. The sample metadata nearly always contained a de-identified subject ID, COVID-19 status, age in years and sex. HLA class I and class II types, where available, came from metadata supplied by the sample provider rather than from assay-based typing.

Looking up the germline V gene yields CDR1 SGHTA and CDR2 FQGNSA. V is pruned by 5 bases and J by 4 bases, leaving 5 bases of the junction without a gene match. Including cysteine and phenylalanine, the CDR3 has 14 amino acids. Of all the DNA, just the CDR3 is kept, 42 bases in frame from base 1. In the prospective study, participants were roughly 18 to 100 years old, resided in fewer than 25 geographic areas of the United States, and were enrolled through a virtual design. In the prospective study, cohorts were assigned on the basis of participant-reported clinical history obtained from a screening survey and a study questionnaire. Recovered participants in ImmuneRACE Cohort 3 were defined as having two consecutive negative NP/OP PCR tests, clearance from a healthcare professional, or resolution of symptoms. In the prospective study, whole blood, serum and a nasopharyngeal or oropharyngeal swab were collected from each participant by mobile phlebotomists. Prospective study participants could optionally give additional blood draws and questionnaires over a 2-month period. Prospective study blood samples were shipped either frozen or at room temperature before DNA extraction.

TCRbeta CDR3 regions were amplified from genomic DNA using the immunoSEQ Assay, a bias-controlled multiplex PCR. In the source study's methods: The number of nucleated cells in each sample was estimated by amplification of reference gene primers within the assay. To quantify the absolute abundance of each unique TCRbeta CDR3 rearrangement, sequence reads were collapsed and filtered. For each sample, productive Simpson clonality was calculated by taking the square root of Simpson's diversity index across productive rearrangements. Imported from immuneACCESS, the table was reduced by TCRdb to in-frame sequences with V and J called. These copies leave out some clones; in studies compared against another copy, an unresolved V gene accounts for under half, and the cause of the remainder is not known. That table gives V, J and clone size, and the DNA gave D and trimming. The sample yields around 280,000 clones; around 88% were counted once. 6% to 6.5% of the sample is in the top ten clones.

Here is what the overall study found, with its caveats: Clinical and demographic metadata were provided uncurated, with the amount varying by source and participant.

The source is a woman aged 40-49 years who had recovered from COVID-19. Material for sequencing was PBMCs or T cells enriched from blood (not recorded which). The sequence joins TRBV7-2 to TRBJ1-3, with 7 bases in between that match TRBD1. The sequenced DNA: TGTGCCAGCAGCCCTGGGACAGCCGGAAACACCATATATTTT. Its product reads: CASSPGTAGNTIYF.